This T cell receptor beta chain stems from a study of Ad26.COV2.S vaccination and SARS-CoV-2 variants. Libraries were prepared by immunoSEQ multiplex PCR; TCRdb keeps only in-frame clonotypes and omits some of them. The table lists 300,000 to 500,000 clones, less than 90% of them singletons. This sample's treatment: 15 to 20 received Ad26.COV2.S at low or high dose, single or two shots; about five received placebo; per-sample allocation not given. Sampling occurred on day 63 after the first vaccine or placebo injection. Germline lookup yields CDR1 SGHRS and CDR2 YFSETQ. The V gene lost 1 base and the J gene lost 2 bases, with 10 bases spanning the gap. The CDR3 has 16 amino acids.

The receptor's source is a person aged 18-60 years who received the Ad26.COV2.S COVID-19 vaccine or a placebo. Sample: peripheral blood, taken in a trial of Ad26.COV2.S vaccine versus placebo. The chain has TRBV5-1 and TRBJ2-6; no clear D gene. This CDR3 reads CASSLMGSPGANVLTF. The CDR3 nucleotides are TGCGCCAGCAGCTTGATGGGTTCACCTGGGGCCAACGTCCTGACTTTC.